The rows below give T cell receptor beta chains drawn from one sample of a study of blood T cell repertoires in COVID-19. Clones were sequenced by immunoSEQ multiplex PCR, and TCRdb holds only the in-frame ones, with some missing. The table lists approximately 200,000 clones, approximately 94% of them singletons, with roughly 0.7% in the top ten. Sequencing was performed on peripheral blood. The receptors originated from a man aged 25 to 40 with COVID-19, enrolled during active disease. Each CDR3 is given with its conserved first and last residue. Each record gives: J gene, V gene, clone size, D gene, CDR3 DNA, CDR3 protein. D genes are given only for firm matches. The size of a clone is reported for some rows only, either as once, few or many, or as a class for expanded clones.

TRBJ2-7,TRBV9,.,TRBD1,TGTGCCAGCAGCCTAGGGACAGATTCCCACTACGAGCAGTACTTC,CASSLGTDSHYEQYF
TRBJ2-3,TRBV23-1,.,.,TGCGCCAGCAGTCAATCGGCCAAGCAGACAACTAGCACAGATACGCAGTATTTT,CASSQSAKQTTSTDTQYF
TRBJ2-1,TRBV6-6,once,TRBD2,TGTGCCGCCCGGGACTACGGGAATGAGCAGTTCTTC,CAARDYGNEQFF
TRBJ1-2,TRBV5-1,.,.,TGCGCCAGCAGCTTGGATCCCAGGGGCGACTATGGCTACACCTTC,CASSLDPRGDYGYTF
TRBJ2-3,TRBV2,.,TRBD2,TGTGCCAGCAGTGAAGATAGACTAGCGGGGAGGACAGATACGCAGTATTTT,CASSEDRLAGRTDTQYF
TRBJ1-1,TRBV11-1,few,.,TGTGCCAGCAGCTTGCCGGGATATAGGAACACTGAAGCTTTCTTT,CASSLPGYRNTEAFF
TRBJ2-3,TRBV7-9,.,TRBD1,TGTGCCAGCAGGAAGACAGGGGGCACAGATACGCAGTATTTT,CASRKTGGTDTQYF
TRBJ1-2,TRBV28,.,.,TGTGCCAGCAGTTCCGGGGTTGGCTACACCTTC,CASSSGVGYTF
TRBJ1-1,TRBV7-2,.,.,TGTGCCAGCAGCAGGACACCGAACACTGAAGCTTTCTTT,CASSRTPNTEAFF
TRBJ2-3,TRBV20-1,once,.,TGCAGTGCAGAGCCGTCGAATACGCAGTATTTT,CSAEPSNTQYF
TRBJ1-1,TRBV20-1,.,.,TGCAGTGCTAGTCCACAGATGAACACTGAAGCTTTCTTT,CSASPQMNTEAFF
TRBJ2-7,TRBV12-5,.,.,TGTGCTAGTGGTTTGGGGACAGACTACTACGAGCAGTACTTC,CASGLGTDYYEQYF
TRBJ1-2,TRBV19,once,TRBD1,TGTGCCAGTAGTGGGCCGGACAGGGATTCCTCTGGCTACACCTTC,CASSGPDRDSSGYTF
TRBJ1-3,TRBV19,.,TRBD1,TGTGCCAGTAGTAGAAGAACTCCCGGACAGGGATTAAACACCATATATTTT,CASSRRTPGQGLNTIYF
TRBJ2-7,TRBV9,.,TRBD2,TGTGCCAGCAGTGCCGGACTAGCGGGGGTCTACGAGCAGTACTTC,CASSAGLAGVYEQYF
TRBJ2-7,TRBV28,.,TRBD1,TGTGCCAGCAGTTTACCTGGGGACAGGGACTACGAGCAGTACTTC,CASSLPGDRDYEQYF
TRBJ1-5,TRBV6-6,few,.,TGTGCCAGCAGTTCAGGGGTTCAGCCCCAGCATTTT,CASSSGVQPQHF
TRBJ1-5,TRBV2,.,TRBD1,TGTGCCAGCGCAGAGGCGGGACAGAGCAATCAGCCCCAGCATTTT,CASAEAGQSNQPQHF
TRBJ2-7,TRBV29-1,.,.,TGCAGCGTGGGGGGACTCCTCTCCTACGAGCAGTACTTC,CSVGGLLSYEQYF
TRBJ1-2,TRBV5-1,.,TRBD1,TGCGCCAGCAGCATCGCCTACCGGGACAGGGCTGGCTACACCTTC,CASSIAYRDRAGYTF
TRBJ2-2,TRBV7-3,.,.,TGTGCCAGCAGCTCCGAGAGCGGGGAGCTGTTTTTT,CASSSESGELFF
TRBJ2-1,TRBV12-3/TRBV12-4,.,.,TGTGCCAGCAGTTTAGCACTAGCCTATGAGCAGTTCTTC,CASSLALAYEQFF
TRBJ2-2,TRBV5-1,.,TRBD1,TGCGCCAGCAGCTTAAGGGACAGGCTGAACACCGGGGAGCTGTTTTTT,CASSLRDRLNTGELFF
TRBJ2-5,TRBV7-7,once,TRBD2,TGTGCCAGCAGCCCTAGACTAGCGGGGGAGACCCAGTACTTC,CASSPRLAGETQYF
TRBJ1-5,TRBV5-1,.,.,TGCGCCAGCAGGGGCGATCAGCCCCAGCATTTT,CASRGDQPQHF
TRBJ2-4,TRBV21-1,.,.,TGTGCCAGCAGCCCCCGGGACAGATTACGGTACATTCAGTACTTC,CASSPRDRLRYIQYF
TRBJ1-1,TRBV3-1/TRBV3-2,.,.,TGTGCCAGCAGCCCTGGTGGCAACACTGAAGCTTTCTTT,CASSPGGNTEAFF
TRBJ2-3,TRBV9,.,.,TGTGCCAGCAGCGCCACAGGGTTTGATACGCAGTATTTT,CASSATGFDTQYF
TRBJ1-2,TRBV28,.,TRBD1,TGTGCCAGCAGTCCCGGGACAGGGGGGGTTAGTGCTGGCTACACCTTC,CASSPGTGGVSAGYTF
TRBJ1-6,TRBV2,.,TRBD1,TGTGCCAGCAGGGGGGCGGACAGGGACAATTCACCCCTCCACTTT,CASRGADRDNSPLHF
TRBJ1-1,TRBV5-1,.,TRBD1,TGCGCCAGCAGCCGATTACAGGGGGCTGAAGCTTTCTTT,CASSRLQGAEAFF
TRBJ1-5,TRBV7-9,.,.,TGTGCCAGCAGCTTAGCGGCCAGCAATCAGCCCCAGCATTTT,CASSLAASNQPQHF